The entry that follows covers one T cell receptor beta chain sequence. This specimen belongs to a study of graft-versus-host responses after intestinal transplantation. Measured with immunoSEQ multiplex PCR; TCRdb has only the in-frame clones, and not every one. The sample lists about 69,000 clones; roughly 92% were seen once. Looked up from germline, CDR1 is SGHDT and CDR2 is YYEEEE. This CDR3 has 15 amino acids. The V end lost 4 bases, the J end lost 6 bases, and 17 bases lay between the germline ends. The chain joins TRBV5-6 to TRBJ1-5; possible D gene TRBD1, 5 bases. The TCR was taken from a human patient who received an intestinal transplant, so some T cells may come from the graft donor. The sample consisted of bone marrow, taken roughly 110 weeks after intestinal transplantation. The CDR3 region has the DNA TGTGCCAGCAGCCTGGGGCTGGGGTCGGGTCAGCCCCAGCATTTT. Translation: CASSLGLGSGQPQHF. Full variable domain (remainder filled in from reference TRBV5-6 and TRBJ1-5): DAGVTQSPTHLIKTRGQQVTLRCSPKSGHDTVSWYQQALGQGPQFIFQYYEEEERQRGNFPDRFSGHQFPNYSSELNVNALLLGDSALYLCASSLGLGSGQPQHFGDGTRLSIL.